This T cell receptor beta chain was documented in a study of blood T cell repertoires in COVID-19. Study overall: Specimens from acute and convalescent COVID-19 originated in the United States, Italy and Spain.

Method: immunoSEQ multiplex PCR; TCRdb's copy keeps in-frame clones and lacks some. The data contain 55,000 to 70,000 clones, about 90% of them seen just once; the ten biggest clones take up roughly 6.7%. The CDR3 has 14 residues. Germline CDR1 reads SGHNT; CDR2 reads YYREEE (reference sequence). V was trimmed by 4 bases and J by 2 bases, leaving 11 bases between them. The sequencing sample was made of peripheral blood. The receptor was derived from a man between 60 and 75 years old with active or convalescent COVID-19. J is TRBJ2-3 and V is TRBV5-4, with D possibly TRBD1 on 6 matching bases. The CDR3 region has the DNA TGTGCCAGCAGCCTAGACAGGACCACAGATACGCAGTATTTT. Translation gives CASSLDRTTDTQYF.